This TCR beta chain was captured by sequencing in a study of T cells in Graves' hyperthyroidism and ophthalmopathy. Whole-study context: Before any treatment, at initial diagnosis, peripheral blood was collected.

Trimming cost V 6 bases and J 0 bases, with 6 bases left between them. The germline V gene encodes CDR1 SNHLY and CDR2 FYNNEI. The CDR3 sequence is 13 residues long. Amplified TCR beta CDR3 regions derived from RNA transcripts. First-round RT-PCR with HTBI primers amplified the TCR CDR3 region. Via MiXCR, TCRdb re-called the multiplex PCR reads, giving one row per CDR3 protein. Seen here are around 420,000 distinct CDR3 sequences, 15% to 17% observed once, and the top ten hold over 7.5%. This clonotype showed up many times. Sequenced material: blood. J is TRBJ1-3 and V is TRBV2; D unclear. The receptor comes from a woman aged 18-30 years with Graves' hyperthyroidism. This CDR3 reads CASRGISGNTIYF. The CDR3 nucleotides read TGTGCCAGCAGGGGAATCTCTGGAAACACCATATATTTT.